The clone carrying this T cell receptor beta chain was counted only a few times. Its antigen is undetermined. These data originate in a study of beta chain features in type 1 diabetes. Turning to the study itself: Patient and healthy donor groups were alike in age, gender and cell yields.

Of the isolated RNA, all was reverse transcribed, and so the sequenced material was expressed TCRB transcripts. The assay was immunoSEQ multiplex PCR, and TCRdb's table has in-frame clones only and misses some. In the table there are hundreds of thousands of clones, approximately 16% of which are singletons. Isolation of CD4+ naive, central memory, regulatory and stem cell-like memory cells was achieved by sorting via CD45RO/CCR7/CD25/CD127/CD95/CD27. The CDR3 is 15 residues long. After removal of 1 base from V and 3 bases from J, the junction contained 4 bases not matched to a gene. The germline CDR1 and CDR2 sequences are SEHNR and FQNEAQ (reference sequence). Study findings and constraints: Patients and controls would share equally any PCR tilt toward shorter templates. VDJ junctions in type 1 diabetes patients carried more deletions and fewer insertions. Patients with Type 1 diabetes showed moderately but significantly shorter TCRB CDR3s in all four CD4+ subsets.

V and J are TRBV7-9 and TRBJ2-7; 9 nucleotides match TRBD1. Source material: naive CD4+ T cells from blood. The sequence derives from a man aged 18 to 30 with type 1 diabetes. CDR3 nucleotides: TGTGCCAGCAGCTTAGAACAGGGGGCCGACTACGAGCAGTACTTC. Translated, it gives CASSLEQGADYEQYF.